These 22 T cell receptor beta chains originate from one sample sequenced in a study of T cells in Graves' hyperthyroidism and ophthalmopathy. Template material for amplifying TCR beta CDR3 regions consisted of RNA transcripts. First-round RT-PCR with HTBI primers amplified the TCR CDR3 region. TCRdb used MiXCR to reprocess the multiplex PCR reads, holding one entry per CDR3 protein. The sample has roughly 710,000 distinct CDR3 sequences, around 40% seen once. The material sequenced was blood. These receptors came from a middle-aged woman with Graves' hyperthyroidism.

DNA of the CDR3: TGTGCCTGGAGTGTAGAGGGCAATTCACCCCTCCACTTT. This translates into CAWSVEGNSPLHF. The rearrangement joins TRBV30 to TRBJ1-6, with unresolved D. The CDR3 consists of 13 residues. Germline V gene sequence: CDR1 GTSNPN, CDR2 SVGIG (reference sequence). Trimming left V 0 bases short and J 7 bases short, with 7 bases between. Full variable domain (missing parts from reference TRBV30 and TRBJ1-6): SQTIHQWPATLVQPVGSPLSLECTVEGTSNPNLYWYRQAAGRGLQLLFYSVGIGQISSEVPQNLSASRPQDRQFILSSKKLLLSDSGFYLCAWSVEGNSPLHFGNGTRLTVT.

This clonotype was seen repeatedly, ten times or more. This chain uses TRBV19 with TRBJ1-2; a possible D gene is TRBD1 (5 bases). This CDR3 is 12 amino acids long. Trimming stripped 3 bases from V and 4 bases from J, with 6 bases between. Germline-derived CDR1 and CDR2 are LNHDA and SQIVND (reference sequence). The CDR3 bases are TGTGCCAGTAGTATGACAGCCTATGGCTACACCTTC. Translation: CASSMTAYGYTF. Full variable domain (rest looked up from reference TRBV19 and TRBJ1-2): DGGITQSPKYLFRKEGQNVTLSCEQNLNHDAMYWYRQDPGQGLRLIYYSQIVNDFQKGDIAEGYSVSREKKESFPLTVTSAQKNPTAFYLCASSMTAYGYTFGSGTRLTVV.

The chain uses TRBV10-3 and TRBJ1-6; no firm D call. Germline V gene sequence: CDR1 ENHRY, CDR2 SYGVKD. This CDR3 comprises 14 residues. V was cut by 4 bases and J by 10 bases, with 14 bases left in between. The CDR3 region has the DNA TGTGCCATCAGTGTAAGGCAGCCGGAGTCACCCCTCCACTTT. Encoded protein: CAISVRQPESPLHF.

The gene calls are TRBV13 and TRBJ1-4; D is unresolved. The CDR3 runs 18 residues. In germline, CDR1 is PRHDT, CDR2 FYEKMQ (reference sequence). Trimming stripped 3 bases from V and 5 bases from J, with 22 bases between. The CDR3 sequence: CASSLARGLRDSNEKLFF. CDR3 DNA: TGTGCCAGCAGCTTGGCCCGCGGATTACGCGACTCCAATGAAAAACTGTTTTTT.

In this sample, this clonotype turned up a few times. This rearrangement joins TRBV7-9 to TRBJ2-3; D is undetermined. The CDR3 loop spans 13 amino acids. Trimming took 2 bases from V and 5 from J, leaving 8 bases between them. The V gene's germline CDR1 is SEHNR and CDR2 FQNEAQ (reference sequence). CDR3 in DNA: TGTGCCAGCAGCTTAACCCCAGTAGATACGCAGTATTTT. Translated: CASSLTPVDTQYF.

The CDR3 is CASSQGPPEVAEAFF. DNA of the CDR3: TGTGCCAGCAGCCAGGGACCCCCGGAGGTAGCTGAAGCTTTCTTT. The J gene is TRBJ1-1, the V gene TRBV7-2, with TRBD1 as a possible D gene (5 bases). Germline loops: CDR1 SGHTA, CDR2 FQGNSA. Deletions cut 5 bases from V and 6 bases from J, with 19 bases between. CDR3 size: 15 residues.

As regards this clonotype: The junction departs from the called germline gene at one end, perhaps through a read error. V is TRBV10-3 and J is TRBJ1-5; D ambiguous. From germline, CDR1 is ENHRY and CDR2 SYGVKD. This CDR3 has 15 residues. The CDR3 nucleotides read TGTGCCAGCAGTGAGGCGACGAGTAGCAATCAGCCCCAGCATTTT. Translated, it gives CASSEATSSNQPQHF.

The chain combines TRBV29-1 with TRBJ2-3; TRBD2 matches at 7 bases. The V segment lost 8 bases and the J segment 6 bases; nucleotides outside the gene matches: 14. The CDR3 is made up of 14 amino acids. The germline V gene encodes CDR1 SQVTM and CDR2 ANQGSEA. The DNA of the CDR3 is TGCAGCAATCAAGGCGCGGGGGTCGGGGATACGCAGTATTTT. It codes for CSNQGAGVGDTQYF.

The V gene is TRBV6-1, the J gene TRBJ1-5; 9 bases agree with TRBD1. The length of the CDR3 is 18 residues. The J segment lost 2 bases and the V segment lost 5 bases, leaving 13 bases of the junction unmatched. Germline values: CDR1 MNHNS, CDR2 SASEGT. CDR3 region: CASSRIRDRVYGNQPQHF. The CDR3 DNA is TGTGCCAGCAGTCGTATCCGGGACAGGGTTTACGGCAATCAGCCCCAGCATTTT.

The rearrangement joins TRBV9 to TRBJ1-1; 7 positions match TRBD1. CDR1 and CDR2 from the germline V gene are SGDLS and YYNGEE. The trim removed 4 bases at V and 5 bases at J, leaving 8 bases unmatched. The CDR3 runs to 14 residues. The CDR3 sequence: CASSQGVGGTEAFF. The CDR3 bases are TGTGCCAGCAGCCAGGGGGTAGGGGGGACTGAAGCTTTCTTT. The full variable domain, with the rest looked up from reference TRBV9 and TRBJ1-1, is DSGVTQTPKHLITATGQRVTLRCSPRSGDLSVYWYQQSLDQGLQFLIQYYNGEERAKGNILERFSAQQFPDLHSELNLSSLELGDSALYFCASSQGVGGTEAFFGQGTRLTVV.

The chain carries TRBV6-5 and TRBJ2-7; D is ambiguous. With 2 bases removed from V and 2 bases from J, the gap between germline ends came to 10 bases. This CDR3 has 14 residues. The germline V gene has CDR1 MNHEY and CDR2 SVGAGI. CDR3 coding DNA: TGTGCCAGCAGTTACGGCCTCCCTGCCTACGAGCAGTACTTC. It translates to CASSYGLPAYEQYF.

The sample holds many counts of this clonotype. Written as DNA, the CDR3 is TGTGCCAGCAGCTTACGGCGTGGAGGGGGCACAACCTACGAGCAGTACTTC. It codes for CASSLRRGGGTTYEQYF. The chain links TRBV7-9 to TRBJ2-7; a weak D match, TRBD1 (7 bases). This CDR3 is built from 17 residues. Trimming took off 2 bases at V and 2 bases at J, with 19 bases between the two ends. The germline V gene has CDR1 SEHNR and CDR2 FQNEAQ (reference sequence). Variable domain in full (rest from reference TRBV7-9 and TRBJ2-7): DTGVSQNPRHKITKRGQNVTFRCDPISEHNRLYWYRQTLGQGPEFLTYFQNEAQLEKSRLLSDRFSAERPKGSFSTLEIQRTEQGDSAMYLCASSLRRGGGTTYEQYFGPGTRLTVT.

This clonotype was counted ten times or more. This CDR3 reads CASSYGLGPNQPQHF. The CDR3 DNA reads as TGTGCCAGCAGTTACGGTTTGGGACCTAATCAGCCCCAGCATTTT. The V call is TRBV6-6, the J call TRBJ1-5; TRBD1 is a possible D gene (5 bases). The germline V gene has CDR1 MNHNY and CDR2 SVGAGI (reference sequence). The CDR3 has 15 residues. The V end was cut by 2 bases, the J end by 4 bases, with 12 bases between.

CDR3 protein: CSASDGGDIQPQHF. The CDR3, as DNA: TGCAGTGCATCGGACGGGGGAGATATCCAGCCCCAGCATTTT. The chain recombines TRBV20-1 with TRBJ1-5, with a weak D call TRBD1 (5 bases). Looked up from germline, CDR1 is DFQATT and CDR2 is SNEGSKA (reference sequence). The germline V and J ends were trimmed by 6 bases and 7 bases, with 19 bases remaining between them. There are 14 residues in the CDR3.

This clonotype appeared many times. V and J are TRBV7-8 and TRBJ2-7, with D uncertain. V was cut by 1 base and J by 0 bases, with 7 bases left in between. The CDR3 is 14 residues long. In germline, CDR1 is SGHVS, CDR2 FQNEAQ. The CDR3 bases are TGTGCCAGCAGCTTAGTTCCGAGCTCCTACGAGCAGTACTTC. Translation: CASSLVPSSYEQYF.

This clonotype was detected only once. The rearrangement links TRBV2 to TRBJ1-1; TRBD1 aligns across 8 bases. Germline trimming cut 4 bases from V and 5 bases from J; bases unmatched to any gene: 12. The CDR3 is 16 amino acids. CDR1 is SNHLY, CDR2 FYNNEI, per germline. CDR3 sequence reads: CASSGSRSGGGTEAFF. The CDR3 nucleotides read TGTGCCAGCAGTGGGTCGAGGTCAGGGGGCGGTACTGAAGCTTTCTTT.

This clonotype was counted between two and nine times. The chain carries TRBV7-3 and TRBJ1-6; D gene ambiguous. This CDR3 region has 13 residues. Germline V gene sequence: CDR1 SGHTA, CDR2 FQGTGA. With 5 bases removed from V and 13 bases from J, the gap between germline ends came to 15 bases. The CDR3 DNA reads as TGTGCCAGCAGCCAAGGAGCCCCAACTCCCCTCCACTTT. As protein: CASSQGAPTPLHF.

The count of this clonotype is one. Here the CDR3 reads CAWRRGLAGTQETQYF. CDR3 nucleotides: TGTGCCTGGAGGAGAGGACTAGCGGGAACACAAGAGACCCAGTACTTC. This chain links TRBV30 with TRBJ2-5; TRBD2 matches at 12 bases. Germline lookup yields CDR1 GTSNPN and CDR2 SVGIG (reference sequence). Trimming took 3 bases from V and 2 from J; bases not matched to a gene: 7. This CDR3 is built from 16 residues.

The chain combines TRBV2 with TRBJ2-7; 8 nucleotides line up with TRBD1. V gave up 8 bases and J gave up 3 bases; unmatched junction bases: 9. CDR1 SNHLY and CDR2 FYNNEI come from the germline V gene. The CDR3 extends over 14 amino acids. The CDR3 DNA sequence: TGTGCCAGCTGGACAGGGAACACATACTACGAGCAGTACTTC. Translation gives CASWTGNTYYEQYF.

V is TRBV20-1 and J is TRBJ1-1; 7 nucleotides line up with TRBD1. This CDR3 region has 14 residues. V shed 3 bases and J 1 base; nucleotides not matched to a gene: 5. CDR1 is DFQATT, CDR2 SNEGSKA, per germline (reference sequence). The CDR3 here is CSARSPGGNTEAFF. DNA for the CDR3: TGCAGTGCTAGGTCCCCAGGGGGGAACACTGAAGCTTTCTTT.

This clonotype was detected a few times. CDR3 nucleotide sequence: TGCGCCAGCAGCCAAGGAAAGGCTAGCGGTACCTACGAGCAGTACTTC. This sequence encodes CASSQGKASGTYEQYF. The gene calls are TRBV4-1 and TRBJ2-7; 7 bases align to TRBD2. CDR1 and CDR2 (germline): MGHRA, YSYEKL. CDR3 length: 16 residues. V lost 1 base and J lost 2; bases outside the gene matches: 8.

The rearrangement links TRBV7-2 to TRBJ1-6; 8 bases are shared with TRBD1. The CDR3 sequence is 11 residues long. Germline lookup yields CDR1 SGHTA and CDR2 FQGNSA. Here the CDR3 reads CAYQGASPLHF. In DNA, the CDR3 is TGTGCATACCAGGGGGCCTCACCCCTCCACTTT.